Listed here are 20 T cell receptor beta chains from one sample, sequenced in a study of tissue T cells after allogeneic stem cell transplantation. This table comes from immunoSEQ multiplex PCR, and its TCRdb copy is limited to in-frame clones, with some not included. This sample has approximately 45,000 clones, with around nine tenths found just once. This sample comprised blood, obtained before transplantation. The receptors here all came from a woman aged 40 to 75 who later had graft-versus-host disease after an allogeneic stem cell transplant.

This sequence joins TRBV6-5 and TRBJ2-5; the match to TRBD2 covers 8 bases. Losses at the gene ends were 0 bases for V and 2 bases for J; bases not matched to a gene: 5. This CDR3 region has 16 residues. In germline, CDR1 is MNHEY, CDR2 SVGAGI. CDR3 DNA sequence: TGTGCCAGCAGTTACTCGCCGGGAGGGCCGCAAGAGACCCAGTACTTC. Translation: CASSYSPGGPQETQYF.

This rearrangement joins TRBV5-1 to TRBJ2-3, with D perhaps matching TRBD1 or TRBD2 (7 bases each). V lost 3 bases and J 4 bases, leaving 18 bases between the germline ends. The CDR3 spans 16 residues. Germline CDR1 is SGHRS and CDR2 is YFSETQ. The CDR3 DNA sequence: TGCGCCAGCAGCTCCCATCCCCCAGGGGGGGCAGATACGCAGTATTTT. This encodes CASSSHPPGGADTQYF.

V gene TRBV5-5 combines with J gene TRBJ2-1; 7 nucleotides align to TRBD2. CDR3 length: 16 residues. Unmatched junction bases numbered 8, after V lost 0 bases and J lost 5 bases. The V gene's germline CDR1 is SGHKS and CDR2 YYEKEE (reference sequence). The CDR3 sequence is CASSLVFGLADNEQFF. CDR3 DNA sequence: TGTGCCAGCAGCTTGGTATTCGGGCTAGCGGACAATGAGCAGTTCTTC.

The V call is TRBV4-2, the J call TRBJ2-1, with 8 bases identical to TRBD2. CDR3 size: 16 residues. V shed 1 base, J shed 9 bases, and the junction held 11 bases outside the gene matches. Germline CDR1 and CDR2: LGHNA and YNFKEQ. The CDR3 sequence: CASSQGFGRASGEQFF. CDR3 sequence (DNA): TGTGCCAGCAGCCAAGGGTTCGGGAGGGCCAGTGGTGAGCAGTTCTTC.

The chain combines TRBV21-1 with TRBJ1-1. TRBV21-1 is an annotated pseudogene. There are 14 residues in the CDR3. The CDR3 region has the DNA TGTGCCAGCAGCAAAGGCAGCTTGGGGACTGAAGCTTTCTTT. Amino acid sequence: CASSKGSLGTEAFF.

This chain connects TRBV4-1 to TRBJ1-2; 8 bases align to TRBD1. CDR1 MGHRA and CDR2 YSYEKL come from the germline V gene. CDR3 length: 16 residues. V shed 2 bases, J shed 3 bases, and the junction held 8 bases outside the gene matches. The DNA for the CDR3 is TGCGCCAGCAGCCAACCCGGACAGGGCAATGACTATGGCTACACCTTC. Its protein is CASSQPGQGNDYGYTF.

The rearrangement links TRBV19 to TRBJ2-1; 7 bases map to TRBD2. CDR1 is LNHDA, CDR2 SQIVND, per germline (reference sequence). This CDR3 has 16 residues. Trimming removed 4 bases from V and 7 bases from J; junction bases left unmatched: 13. CDR3 nucleotide sequence: TGTGCCAGTAGTACCTATTGGACTAGTATTGCGAATGAGCAGTTCTTC. This encodes CASSTYWTSIANEQFF. Complete variable domain (other parts from reference TRBV19 and TRBJ2-1): DGGITQSPKYLFRKEGQNVTLSCEQNLNHDAMYWYRQDPGQGLRLIYYSQIVNDFQKGDIAEGYSVSREKKESFPLTVTSAQKNPTAFYLCASSTYWTSIANEQFFGPGTRLTVL.

This clone occurred once. In DNA form, the CDR3 reads TGTGCCAGCAGAGGGTTAGCGGGAGACAATGAGCAGTTCTTC. Protein product: CASRGLAGDNEQFF. This chain uses TRBV6-5 with TRBJ2-1, with 9 bases aligning to TRBD2. V trimming: 6 bases; J trimming: 5 bases; junction bases outside the gene matches: 5. The CDR3 has 14 amino acids. Germline V gene data show CDR1 as MNHEY and CDR2 as SVGAGI.

V usage is TRBV11-2 and J usage is TRBJ2-1, with D possibly being TRBD2 (5 bases). Germline V gene lookup returns CDR1 SGHAT and CDR2 FQNNGV. The V gene lost 3 bases and the J gene lost 16 bases, with 13 bases spanning the gap. CDR3 size: 11 residues. For the CDR3, the DNA is TGTGCCAGCAGCTTGTTGGCTAGCAGTTTCTTC. Translation: CASSLLASSFF.

This clone showed up just a few times. CDR3 coding DNA: TGTGCCAGCAGCTTGGCGCGACAGGGGTCCTACACCATATATTTT. Protein sequence: CASSLARQGSYTIYF. The rearrangement uses TRBV5-6 and TRBJ1-3; 8 positions match TRBD1. In germline, CDR1 is SGHDT, CDR2 YYEEEE. The V segment lost 0 bases and the J segment 8 bases; nucleotides outside the gene matches: 7. This CDR3 has 15 residues.

The chain joins TRBV4-3 to TRBJ2-5; D is perhaps TRBD2 (6 bases). This CDR3 is built from 17 residues. V lost 0 bases, J lost 7 bases, and 21 bases lay in between. From germline, CDR1 is LGHNA and CDR2 YSLEER. CDR3 coding DNA: TGCGCCAGCAGCCAAGATTCCGGGCCGCTGCCGGGAGTGACCCAGTACTTC. It is translated as CASSQDSGPLPGVTQYF.

The V and J genes are TRBV27 and TRBJ1-5; perhaps TRBD1 as D (5 bases). Trimming pared 5 bases from V and 6 bases from J, leaving 26 bases between. The germline V gene has CDR1 MNHEY and CDR2 SMNVEV (reference sequence). There are 18 residues in the CDR3. CDR3 bases: TGTGCCAGCAGTCCCCAGGTTGAGGTGGGGCAGGGTGGTCAGCCCCAGCATTTT. Its protein product is CASSPQVEVGQGGQPQHF.

This clone was seen once. The V and J genes are TRBV18 and TRBJ1-2; maybe TRBD1 (6 bases). This CDR3 is 13 amino acids long. CDR1 KGHSH and CDR2 LQKENI come from the germline V gene. Trimming left V 3 bases short and J 6 bases short, with 11 bases between. The CDR3 DNA follows: TGTGCCAGCTCACCGGGACACAAGAATGGCTACACCTTC. It specifies CASSPGHKNGYTF.

The chain links TRBV3-1 (or the pseudogene TRBV3-2) to TRBJ2-7; TRBD2 aligns across 12 bases. The CDR3 extends over 16 amino acids. With V trimmed by 3 bases and J by 6 bases, 9 bases remained unmatched. Per the germline V gene, CDR1 is LGHDT and CDR2 is YNNKEL (reference sequence). The CDR3 region is CASSQDPLAGGVEQYF. The CDR3 nucleotides are TGTGCCAGCAGCCAGGACCCACTAGCGGGAGGTGTCGAGCAGTACTTC.

Concerning this clone itself: Additional DNA sequences in this sample encode the identical CDR3. The CDR3 loop reads CASSSPTGAPEQYF. CDR3 nucleotide sequence: TGTGCCAGCAGTTCCCCAACAGGGGCCCCCGAGCAGTACTTC. This sequence joins TRBV28 and TRBJ2-7; 7 positions agree with TRBD1. Germline V CDR1 and CDR2: MDHEN, SYDVKM. The CDR3 spans 14 residues. Trimming at V came to 4 bases and at J to 6 bases, leaving 9 bases not matched to a gene.

This chain uses TRBV4-3 with TRBJ1-2; 9 bases align to TRBD1. Germline V CDR1 and CDR2: LGHNA, YSLEER. V shed 3 bases, J shed 6 bases, and the junction held 5 bases outside the gene matches. The CDR3 covers 14 residues. In nucleotides, the CDR3 is TGCGCCAGCAGCCAGCAGGACAGGGGCGATGGCTACACCTTC. Translating gives CASSQQDRGDGYTF.

In nucleotides, the CDR3 is TGTGCCAGTAGTACACAGGGGGCGGGAAGCACTGAAGCTTTCTTT. Translation gives CASSTQGAGSTEAFF. The rearrangement uses TRBV19 and TRBJ1-1; 9 bases map to TRBD1. The CDR3 is made up of 15 amino acids. CDR1 is LNHDA and CDR2 is SQIVND in the germline V gene (reference sequence). V gave up 4 bases and J gave up 4 bases; unmatched junction bases: 7.

This clone appeared a single time. In the same sample, other DNA sequences code for this CDR3. The gene calls are TRBV5-1 and TRBJ2-1, with D tentatively TRBD1 or TRBD2 (5 bases each). This CDR3 has 15 residues. V lost 4 bases and J 0 bases, leaving 11 bases between the germline ends. The germline gives CDR1 SGHRS, CDR2 YFSETQ. The CDR3 DNA reads TGCGCCAGCAGCCTTTCAGGGAGCTCCTACAATGAGCAGTTCTTC. Translating gives CASSLSGSSYNEQFF.

The CDR3 here is CASSLTGNEQFF. DNA for the CDR3: TGCGCCAGCAGCTTAACAGGCAATGAGCAGTTCTTC. The chain employs TRBV5-1 and TRBJ2-1; tentatively, D is TRBD1 (5 bases). CDR3 length equals 12 residues. Trimming cost V 2 bases and J 6 bases, with 6 bases left between them. CDR1 is SGHRS, CDR2 YFSETQ, per germline.

This clone was recorded once. The chain combines TRBV10-3 with TRBJ2-1; D is undetermined. Per germline, CDR1 ENHRY and CDR2 SYGVKD. The CDR3 extends over 13 amino acids. Trimming left V 3 bases short and J 6 bases short, with 9 bases between. The CDR3 protein is CAISDVRSNEQFF. CDR3 nucleotides: TGTGCCATCAGTGACGTCAGGTCCAATGAGCAGTTCTTC.